This TCR beta chain was obtained from a study of somatic mutations in cytotoxic T cells in rheumatoid arthritis. Study-wide background: At nearly 100% purity, some V beta antibody-stained T-cell populations were flow-sorted, and these included V beta1+ cells that were sequenced for TCRB. Overall study results and limits: Levels of CD8+ T-cell clonality in rheumatoid arthritis patients were statistically indistinguishable from those seen in age-matched healthy controls, with no significant difference. Greater age accompanied higher CD8+ clonality in rheumatoid arthritis patients, a pattern that was absent in healthy controls.

For this clone: Its antigen is unidentified. One junction end disagrees with the germline gene, perhaps due to a read error.

Original processing notes: After comparison against published virus-specific TCRB sequences, only a few of the patient CD8+ clones larger than 1% turned out to match them. The assay was immunoSEQ multiplex PCR, and TCRdb's table has in-frame clones only and misses some. Clone size and the V and J calls come from that table; the DNA yielded D and trimming. Of some 16,000 clones listed, around 77% are singletons. The receptor comes from an adult with rheumatoid arthritis. Material for sequencing was CD8+ T cells sorted from blood.

The CDR3 here is CASSLAWNTEAFF. The CDR3 nucleotides read TGTGCTAGCAGCTTAGCCTGGAACACTGAAGCTTTCTTT. The gene calls are TRBV7-7 and TRBJ1-1; D uncertain. This CDR3 is built from 13 residues. CDR1 and CDR2 (germline): SSHAT, FNYEAQ (reference sequence).